These T cell receptor beta chains were read from a single sample in a study of cytomegalovirus exposure and HLA in healthy donors. Only in-frame clones appear in the TCRdb table, and some are missing; sequencing was by immunoSEQ multiplex PCR. The repertoire holds about 130,000 clones, with approximately 61% as singletons. Sequenced material: PBMCs. The source of these receptors is a woman in her forties in good health and CMV-seronegative. Both conserved end residues are part of each CDR3.

TRBV7-4	TRBJ2-2	CASSLGPPTGAGELFF
TRBV28	TRBJ1-3	CASSLIRGLGGNTIYF
TRBV2	TRBJ2-2	CASAGQGVGTGELFF
TRBV10-3	TRBJ1-5	CAISDSDRGYQPQHF
TRBV7-8	TRBJ2-5	CASIATTGETQYF
TRBV7-2	TRBJ2-3	CASSPQVGFTDTQYF
TRBV4-3	TRBJ1-2	CASSQEWGQGNYGYTF
TRBV7-9	TRBJ2-7	CASSLPPGGAQSYEQYF
TRBV5-1	TRBJ1-4	CASSLGQGNEKLFF
TRBV9	TRBJ2-1	CASSVASPAGGAYSYNEQFF
TRBV6-5	TRBJ1-1	CASGPRGAVTEAFF
TRBV6-4	TRBJ1-6	CASSGQVNSPLHF
TRBV21-1	TRBJ2-7	CASSNPKTGVASTEQYF
TRBV5-1	TRBJ1-5	CASSPGQAGQPQHF
TRBV21-1	TRBJ1-5	CASSKEILQGLPQHF
TRBV27	TRBJ1-4	CASSFAGEGEKLFF
TRBV19	TRBJ1-5	CASNPGPQGNQPQHF
TRBV7-8	TRBJ1-2	CASSRDGNILGYTF
TRBV19	TRBJ1-5	CASSIDPDREDHQPQHF
TRBV27	TRBJ1-2	CASSPSGSYGYTF
TRBV7-2	TRBJ2-7	CASSFTDRGLYEQYF
TRBV7-2	TRBJ1-2	CASSSRGHYGYTF
TRBV27	TRBJ1-4	CASRKQGNEKLFF
TRBV7-9	TRBJ1-4	CASSLGDRREKLFF
TRBV19	TRBJ1-2	CASSIEQSRGYTF
TRBV5-1	TRBJ2-5	CASSSWTGQETQYF
TRBV5-1	TRBJ2-6	CASRLVSGSGANVLTF
TRBV6-6	TRBJ2-7	CASSPGGFGYEQYF
TRBV2	TRBJ1-2	CASSDPGMRGYTF
TRBV7-8	TRBJ1-6	CASSPRQPTLNSPLHF
TRBV19	TRBJ2-2	CASSRDRVFGELFF
TRBV9	TRBJ1-3	CASSVAPDRSGNTIYF
TRBV15	TRBJ2-1	CATSRDSEKEQFF
TRBV11-2	TRBJ2-6	CASSSNLNTYSGANVLTF
TRBV6-6	TRBJ1-3	CASSYSVNGNTIYF